These 22 T cell receptor beta chains originate from one sample sequenced in a study of control samples from healthy donors and cancer patients. Assay: immunoSEQ multiplex PCR; the TCRdb copy retains only in-frame clones and omits some. The sample lists some 20,000 clones, approximately 90% occurring once. The sample was PBMCs. All receptors come from a woman aged 55-69 years with head and neck cancer.

Only one count was recorded for this clone. The chain carries TRBV28 and TRBJ1-1; D not resolved. The germline V gene encodes CDR1 MDHEN and CDR2 SYDVKM. This CDR3 contains 13 residues. V gave up 6 bases and J gave up 4 bases, with 12 bases separating them. CDR3 sequence: CASRAPSVTEAFF. CDR3 nucleotides: TGTGCCAGCAGGGCACCTTCGGTCACTGAAGCTTTCTTT.

The table lists this clone with a count of one. Relative to the germline gene, one junction end is altered; a read error may explain this. The V and J genes are TRBV28 and TRBJ2-7; TRBD1 matches 9 bases. The V gene's germline CDR1 is MDHEN and CDR2 SYDVKM. CDR3 length equals 13 residues. The CDR3 coding sequence is TGTGCCAGCAGGCCCGGGACAGGGAGAAACCCTAACTTC. Translated: CASRPGTGRNPNF.

The rearrangement links TRBV27 to TRBJ2-1; 7 nucleotides align to TRBD1. This CDR3 comprises 14 residues. The junction had 9 bases not matched to a gene; V was cut back by 5 bases and J by 8 bases. Germline V gene lookup returns CDR1 MNHEY and CDR2 SMNVEV (reference sequence). CDR3 sequence reads: CASSVRPTGDEQFF. The CDR3, as DNA: TGTGCCAGCAGTGTACGCCCCACAGGGGATGAGCAGTTCTTC.

This chain uses TRBV7-8 with TRBJ2-1; D gene unclear. Germline lookup yields CDR1 SGHVS and CDR2 FQNEAQ. The CDR3 covers 13 residues. V lost 10 bases and J lost 5, with 15 bases in between. The CDR3 spells CANSIAPHNEQFF. CDR3 DNA: TGTGCCAATTCTATTGCTCCACACAATGAGCAGTTCTTC.

This chain joins TRBV5-4 and TRBJ2-1; 13 nucleotides agree with TRBD2. Germline V gene data show CDR1 as SGHNT and CDR2 as YYREEE (reference sequence). The CDR3 covers 18 residues. J lost 0 bases, V lost 0 bases, and 3 bases had no gene match. CDR3 coding DNA: TGTGCCAGCAGCTTGGGGGGGACTAGCGGGACCTCCTACAATGAGCAGTTCTTC. This gives the protein CASSLGGTSGTSYNEQFF. The full variable domain, completed using reference TRBV5-4 and TRBJ2-1, is ETGVTQSPTHLIKTRGQQVTLRCSSQSGHNTVSWYQQALGQGPQFIFQYYREEENGRGNFPPRFSGLQFPNYSSELNVNALELDDSALYLCASSLGGTSGTSYNEQFFGPGTRLTVL.

This clone was seen a handful of times. V usage is TRBV2 and J usage is TRBJ2-3; no clear D gene. V was trimmed by 8 bases and J by 2 bases, leaving 8 bases between them. Germline-derived CDR1 and CDR2 are SNHLY and FYNNEI. The CDR3 totals 12 residues. The CDR3 nucleotides are TGTGCCAGCGTCAGACACACAGATACGCAGTATTTT. This codes for CASVRHTDTQYF.

This chain joins TRBV24-1 and TRBJ2-1; D may be TRBD2 (6 bases). V was trimmed by 6 bases and J by 10 bases, leaving 15 bases between them. CDR3 length: 13 amino acids. Germline values: CDR1 KGHDR, CDR2 SFDVKD. CDR3 sequence: CATSYPGGREQFF. The CDR3 DNA sequence: TGTGCCACCAGTTATCCAGGTGGGAGGGAGCAGTTCTTC.

The chain employs TRBV28 and TRBJ1-1; D not certain. The CDR3 runs 17 residues. The germline CDR1 and CDR2 sequences are MDHEN and SYDVKM. Trimming stripped 1 base from V and 8 bases from J, with 23 bases between. CDR3 region: CASSLYPSAAGIGEAFF. CDR3 nucleotides: TGTGCCAGCAGTTTATACCCCTCCGCTGCGGGGATTGGCGAAGCTTTCTTT.

The J gene is TRBJ2-1, the V gene TRBV2; TRBD1 aligns across 7 bases. J was trimmed by 7 bases and V by 9 bases; bases with no gene match: 6. CDR1 is SNHLY, CDR2 FYNNEI, per germline. CDR3 size: 12 residues. CDR3 amino acids: CASRTGLNEQFF. The CDR3, as DNA: TGTGCCAGTCGGACAGGATTGAATGAGCAGTTCTTC.

This chain joins TRBV28 and TRBJ2-1, with TRBD2 identical over 10 bases. CDR3 length equals 18 residues. Germline V gene lookup returns CDR1 MDHEN and CDR2 SYDVKM. Unmatched junction bases numbered 20, after V lost 3 bases and J lost 12 bases. CDR3 in amino acids: CASSLVPRPENSGRPQFF. In nucleotides, the CDR3 is TGTGCCAGCAGTTTGGTACCCCGGCCAGAAAATAGCGGGAGGCCGCAGTTCTTC.

J is TRBJ1-5 and V is TRBV4-2; the D gene is possibly TRBD1 (5 bases). Trimming took 0 bases from V and 3 from J, leaving 21 bases between them. Germline CDR1 and CDR2: LGHNA and YNFKEQ. The CDR3 is made up of 19 amino acids. The chain's CDR3 is CASSQEKAGKSIPNQPQHF. CDR3 coding DNA: TGTGCCAGCAGCCAAGAGAAGGCAGGGAAATCTATTCCCAATCAGCCCCAGCATTTT.

The chain carries TRBV5-6 and TRBJ2-7; TRBD2 might be the D (6 bases). Germline V CDR1 and CDR2: SGHDT, YYEEEE. The ends were cut back, 4 bases at V and 0 bases at J, with 11 bases in the middle. CDR3 length: 14 amino acids. The CDR3 DNA follows: TGTGCCAGCAGCGTGGGAGGTACCTCCTACGAGCAGTACTTC. Translation: CASSVGGTSYEQYF.

This clone was seen a single time. This chain joins TRBV6-5 and TRBJ1-1, with a tentative D call TRBD1 (5 bases). Germline CDR1 reads MNHEY; CDR2 reads SVGAGI. CDR3 length equals 16 residues. Trimming stripped 3 bases from V and 1 base from J, with 15 bases between. The CDR3 nucleotides read TGTGCCAGCAGTTATGGGGGACTCAATACGAACACTGAAGCTTTCTTT. This encodes CASSYGGLNTNTEAFF.

The CDR3 protein is CASSPPAGQTREQYF. CDR3 sequence (DNA): TGTGCCAGCTCACCCCCGGCAGGACAAACCCGCGAGCAGTACTTC. V usage is TRBV18 and J usage is TRBJ2-7; maybe TRBD1 (5 bases). CDR3 length: 15 amino acids. Germline-derived CDR1 and CDR2 are KGHSH and LQKENI. Trimming took 3 bases from V and 6 from J, leaving 18 bases between them.

The chain uses TRBV6-5 and TRBJ1-5, with TRBD1 as a possible D gene (5 bases). With 0 bases removed from V and 7 bases from J, the gap between germline ends came to 13 bases. Per germline, CDR1 MNHEY and CDR2 SVGAGI. The CDR3 totals 15 residues. CDR3 in DNA: TGTGCCAGCAGTTACTCGAGGGGTGGGGGGCAGCCCCAGCATTTT. Amino acids: CASSYSRGGGQPQHF.

V is TRBV9 and J is TRBJ2-3; D is possibly TRBD2 (5 bases). This CDR3 is built from 13 residues. The germline V and J ends were trimmed by 6 bases and 5 bases, with 13 bases remaining between them. The germline V gene has CDR1 SGDLS and CDR2 YYNGEE. CDR3 loop: CASNLAGGDTQYF. CDR3 DNA sequence: TGTGCCAGCAATCTAGCCGGAGGAGATACGCAGTATTTT.

The J gene is TRBJ1-5, the V gene TRBV3-1 (or the pseudogene TRBV3-2); TRBD1 is a possible D gene (6 bases). CDR3 size: 15 residues. Trimming pared 2 bases from V and 0 bases from J, leaving 8 bases between. Germline V CDR1 and CDR2: LGHDT, YNNKEL (reference sequence). The CDR3: CASSQTGNSNQPQHF. The CDR3 nucleotides are TGTGCCAGCAGCCAAACAGGGAATAGCAATCAGCCCCAGCATTTT.

The gene calls are TRBV11-2 and TRBJ2-7, with a possible D match to TRBD2 (5 bases). The CDR3 runs 16 residues. Germline CDR1 SGHAT, CDR2 FQNNGV. V was cut by 4 bases and J by 0 bases, with 16 bases left in between. Here the CDR3 reads CASSSLGEASSYEQYF. CDR3 DNA sequence: TGTGCCAGCAGCTCCCTGGGAGAGGCGAGCTCCTACGAGCAGTACTTC.

This clone was detected only once. This chain uses TRBV10-3 with TRBJ1-1; D gene unclear. V shed 4 bases and J shed 1 base, with 7 bases lying between them. CDR3 length equals 13 residues. Germline CDR1 reads ENHRY; CDR2 reads SYGVKD. The CDR3 DNA sequence: TGTGCCATCAGTGTCCGGGAGAACACTGAAGCTTTCTTT. Amino acids: CAISVRENTEAFF.

J is TRBJ2-2 and V is TRBV5-1, with no clear D. Germline V gives CDR1 SGHRS, CDR2 YFSETQ. Between the trimmed V and J ends, which lost 1 base and 2 bases, there was a span of 6 bases. This CDR3 is built from 14 residues. The CDR3 protein is CASSLSTNTGELFF. In DNA form, the CDR3 reads TGCGCCAGCAGCTTGTCGACAAACACCGGGGAGCTGTTTTTT. Looking up the rest from reference TRBV5-1 and TRBJ2-2 gives the full variable domain: KAGVTQTPRYLIKTRGQQVTLSCSPISGHRSVSWYQQTPGQGLQFLFEYFSETQRNKGNFPGRFSGRQFSNSRSEMNVSTLELGDSALYLCASSLSTNTGELFFGEGSRLTVL.

This chain joins TRBV3-1 (or the pseudogene TRBV3-2) and TRBJ2-7; 7 bases fit TRBD1. Per germline, CDR1 LGHDT and CDR2 YNNKEL (reference sequence). The CDR3 totals 17 residues. Trimming removed 0 bases from V and 1 base from J; junction bases left unmatched: 9. DNA for the CDR3: TGTGCCAGCAGCCAAGACCCCCTGAGGACAGGTTCCTACGAGCAGTACTTC. Protein sequence: CASSQDPLRTGSYEQYF.

This clone was seen only a few times. The CDR3 coding sequence is TGTGCCAGCAGCCTGAGGGGGGCCTACGAGCAGTACTTC. It translates to CASSLRGAYEQYF. This chain uses TRBV5-8 with TRBJ2-7, with D possibly being TRBD1 or TRBD2 (6 bases each). V was pared by 4 bases and J by 2 bases, with 10 bases between. In germline, CDR1 is SGHTS, CDR2 YDEGEE. This CDR3 contains 13 residues.